This T cell receptor (beta chain) is drawn from a study of blood T cell repertoires in COVID-19. Data came from immunoSEQ multiplex PCR; TCRdb stores just in-frame clones and leaves some out. The sample shows about 270,000 clones, roughly 84% of them seen only once. The CDR3 is 14 amino acids. Per the germline V gene, CDR1 is LGHDT and CDR2 is YNNKEL (reference sequence). Trimming left V 4 bases short and J 3 bases short, with 10 bases between. This chain links TRBV3-1 (or the pseudogene TRBV3-2) with TRBJ2-1; D possibly corresponds to TRBD2 (5 bases). The TCR originated in a woman younger than 30 with acute or convalescent COVID-19. The material sequenced was peripheral blood. The CDR3 protein is CASSRTGSYNEQFF. The CDR3 bases are TGTGCCAGCAGCCGGACGGGGAGCTACAATGAGCAGTTCTTC.